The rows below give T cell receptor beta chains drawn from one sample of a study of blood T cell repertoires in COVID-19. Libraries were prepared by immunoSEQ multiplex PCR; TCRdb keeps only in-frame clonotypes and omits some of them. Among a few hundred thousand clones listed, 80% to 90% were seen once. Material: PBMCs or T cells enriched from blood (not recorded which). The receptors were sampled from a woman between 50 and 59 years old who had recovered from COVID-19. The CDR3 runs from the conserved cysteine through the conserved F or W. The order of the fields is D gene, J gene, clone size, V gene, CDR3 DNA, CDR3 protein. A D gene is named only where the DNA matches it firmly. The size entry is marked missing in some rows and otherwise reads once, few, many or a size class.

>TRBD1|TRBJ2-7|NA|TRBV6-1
TGTGCCAGCAGTGACACAGGGGGCGAGCAGTACTTC
CASSDTGGEQYF
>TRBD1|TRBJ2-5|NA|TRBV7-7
TGTGCTAGCAGTACTACAGGGGGTGGCCAAGAGACCCAGTACTTC
CASSTTGGGQETQYF
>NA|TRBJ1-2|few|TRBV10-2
TGCGCCAGCAGTGAGTCTTCTGGTCAGGGCTATGGCTACACCTTC
CASSESSGQGYGYTF
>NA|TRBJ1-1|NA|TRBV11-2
TGTGCCAGCAGCTTAGCCCCTTACGAGGCGCGGGACGCTGAAGCTTTCTTT
CASSLAPYEARDAEAFF
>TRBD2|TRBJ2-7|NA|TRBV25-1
TGTGCCAGCAGTCCTCCAATTCTCAGCGGGAGGTTCGAGCAGTACTTC
CASSPPILSGRFEQYF
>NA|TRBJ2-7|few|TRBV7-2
TGTGCCAGCAGCTTAGGCCGGAGAAGCTCCTACGAGCAGTACTTC
CASSLGRRSSYEQYF
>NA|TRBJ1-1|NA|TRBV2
TGTGCCAGCAGTGTTAACAGAGTCGGTACTGAAGCTTTCTTT
CASSVNRVGTEAFF
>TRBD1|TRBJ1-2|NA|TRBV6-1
TGTGCCAGCAGTGGCCCCCGTAGGACAGGGCCCAACTATGGCTACACCTTC
CASSGPRRTGPNYGYTF
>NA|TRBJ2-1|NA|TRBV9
TGTGCCAGCAGCGTAAACGGGAACAATGAGCAGTTCTTC
CASSVNGNNEQFF
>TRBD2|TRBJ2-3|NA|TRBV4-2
TGTGCCAGCAGCCAAGGGGGGACCGGGACTAGCGGGAGTAGGACAGATACGCAGTATTTT
CASSQGGTGTSGSRTDTQYF
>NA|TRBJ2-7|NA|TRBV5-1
TGCGCCAGCAGCTTGGATGGAGGGAGTCGGTACGAGCAGTACTTC
CASSLDGGSRYEQYF
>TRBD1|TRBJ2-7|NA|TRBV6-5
TGTGCCAGCAGGACCGGGACAGGGTCGGGCGAGCAGTACTTC
CASRTGTGSGEQYF
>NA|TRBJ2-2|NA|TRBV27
TGTGCCAGCAGTTTCCAGGGAAACACCGGGGAGCTGTTTTTT
CASSFQGNTGELFF
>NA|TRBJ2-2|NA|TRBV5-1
TGCGCCTCCAGTGATATTTCGGGGACCGGGGAGCTGTTTTTT
CASSDISGTGELFF
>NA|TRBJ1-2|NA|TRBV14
TGTGCCAGCAGCCAAGGGACATCAACTAACTATGGCTACACCTTC
CASSQGTSTNYGYTF
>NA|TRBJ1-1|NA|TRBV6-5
TGTGCCAGCATAGGATTGGAGTTTTACACTGAAGCTTTCTTT
CASIGLEFYTEAFF
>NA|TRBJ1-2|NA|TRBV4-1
TGCGCCAGCAGCCAAGATTTGCAGGCGCGAGGCTACACCTTC
CASSQDLQARGYTF
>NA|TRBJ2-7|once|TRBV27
TGTGCCAGCAGTCGAGGGAGTTCCTACGAGCAGTACTTC
CASSRGSSYEQYF
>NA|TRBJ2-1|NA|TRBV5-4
TGTGCCAGCAGCCTCAGGTCCCGAGGGTCCTACAATGAGCAGTTCTTC
CASSLRSRGSYNEQFF
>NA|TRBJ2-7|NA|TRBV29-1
TGCAGCGTTTATTCGTCGTCACGGACTACCTACGAGCAGTACTTC
CSVYSSSRTTYEQYF
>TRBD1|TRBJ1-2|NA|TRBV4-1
TGCGCCAGCAGCCAAGAAGGGGGCAGGGTGAATGGAGGCTACACCTTC
CASSQEGGRVNGGYTF
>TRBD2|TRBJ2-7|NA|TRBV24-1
TGTGCCACCAGTGACGGGAGGCGCAGCTCCTACGAGCAGTACTTC
CATSDGRRSSYEQYF
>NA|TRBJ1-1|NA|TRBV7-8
TGTGCCAGCAGCCACCTTGGGGCGGGGAGTAACACTGAAGCTTTCTTT
CASSHLGAGSNTEAFF
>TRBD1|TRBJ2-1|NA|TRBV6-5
TGTGCCAGCAGACCTACAGGGGGCGATGAGCAGTTCTTC
CASRPTGGDEQFF
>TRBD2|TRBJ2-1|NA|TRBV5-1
TGCGCCAGCAATCTAGCGGGAGCTCTTGATGAGCAGTTCTTC
CASNLAGALDEQFF
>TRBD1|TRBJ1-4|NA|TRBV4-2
TGTGCCAGCAGCCAAGTGACGGGACAGACTTTCTCAACTAATGAAAAACTGTTTTTT
CASSQVTGQTFSTNEKLFF
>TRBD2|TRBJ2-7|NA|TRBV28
TGTGCCAGCAGTCGGGGGGACGGGGGAAGCTACGAGCAGTACTTC
CASSRGDGGSYEQYF
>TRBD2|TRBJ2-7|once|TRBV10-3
TGTGCCATGCAGGGGACTAGCGACTCCTACGAGCAGTACTTC
CAMQGTSDSYEQYF
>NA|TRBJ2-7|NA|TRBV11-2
TGTGCCAGCAGCTTAGAGCTAGCGTTGGTCGAGCAGTACTTC
CASSLELALVEQYF
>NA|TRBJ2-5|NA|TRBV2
TGTGCCAGCAGTGATGGTCAGGGAGGGACCCAGTACTTC
CASSDGQGGTQYF
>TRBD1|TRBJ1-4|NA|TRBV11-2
TGTGCCAGCAGCAATTACAGGGGACGGGGTGAAAAACTGTTTTTT
CASSNYRGRGEKLFF
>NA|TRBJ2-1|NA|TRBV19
TGTGCCAGTAGCTCGGGACTTCATAATGAGCAGTTCTTC
CASSSGLHNEQFF